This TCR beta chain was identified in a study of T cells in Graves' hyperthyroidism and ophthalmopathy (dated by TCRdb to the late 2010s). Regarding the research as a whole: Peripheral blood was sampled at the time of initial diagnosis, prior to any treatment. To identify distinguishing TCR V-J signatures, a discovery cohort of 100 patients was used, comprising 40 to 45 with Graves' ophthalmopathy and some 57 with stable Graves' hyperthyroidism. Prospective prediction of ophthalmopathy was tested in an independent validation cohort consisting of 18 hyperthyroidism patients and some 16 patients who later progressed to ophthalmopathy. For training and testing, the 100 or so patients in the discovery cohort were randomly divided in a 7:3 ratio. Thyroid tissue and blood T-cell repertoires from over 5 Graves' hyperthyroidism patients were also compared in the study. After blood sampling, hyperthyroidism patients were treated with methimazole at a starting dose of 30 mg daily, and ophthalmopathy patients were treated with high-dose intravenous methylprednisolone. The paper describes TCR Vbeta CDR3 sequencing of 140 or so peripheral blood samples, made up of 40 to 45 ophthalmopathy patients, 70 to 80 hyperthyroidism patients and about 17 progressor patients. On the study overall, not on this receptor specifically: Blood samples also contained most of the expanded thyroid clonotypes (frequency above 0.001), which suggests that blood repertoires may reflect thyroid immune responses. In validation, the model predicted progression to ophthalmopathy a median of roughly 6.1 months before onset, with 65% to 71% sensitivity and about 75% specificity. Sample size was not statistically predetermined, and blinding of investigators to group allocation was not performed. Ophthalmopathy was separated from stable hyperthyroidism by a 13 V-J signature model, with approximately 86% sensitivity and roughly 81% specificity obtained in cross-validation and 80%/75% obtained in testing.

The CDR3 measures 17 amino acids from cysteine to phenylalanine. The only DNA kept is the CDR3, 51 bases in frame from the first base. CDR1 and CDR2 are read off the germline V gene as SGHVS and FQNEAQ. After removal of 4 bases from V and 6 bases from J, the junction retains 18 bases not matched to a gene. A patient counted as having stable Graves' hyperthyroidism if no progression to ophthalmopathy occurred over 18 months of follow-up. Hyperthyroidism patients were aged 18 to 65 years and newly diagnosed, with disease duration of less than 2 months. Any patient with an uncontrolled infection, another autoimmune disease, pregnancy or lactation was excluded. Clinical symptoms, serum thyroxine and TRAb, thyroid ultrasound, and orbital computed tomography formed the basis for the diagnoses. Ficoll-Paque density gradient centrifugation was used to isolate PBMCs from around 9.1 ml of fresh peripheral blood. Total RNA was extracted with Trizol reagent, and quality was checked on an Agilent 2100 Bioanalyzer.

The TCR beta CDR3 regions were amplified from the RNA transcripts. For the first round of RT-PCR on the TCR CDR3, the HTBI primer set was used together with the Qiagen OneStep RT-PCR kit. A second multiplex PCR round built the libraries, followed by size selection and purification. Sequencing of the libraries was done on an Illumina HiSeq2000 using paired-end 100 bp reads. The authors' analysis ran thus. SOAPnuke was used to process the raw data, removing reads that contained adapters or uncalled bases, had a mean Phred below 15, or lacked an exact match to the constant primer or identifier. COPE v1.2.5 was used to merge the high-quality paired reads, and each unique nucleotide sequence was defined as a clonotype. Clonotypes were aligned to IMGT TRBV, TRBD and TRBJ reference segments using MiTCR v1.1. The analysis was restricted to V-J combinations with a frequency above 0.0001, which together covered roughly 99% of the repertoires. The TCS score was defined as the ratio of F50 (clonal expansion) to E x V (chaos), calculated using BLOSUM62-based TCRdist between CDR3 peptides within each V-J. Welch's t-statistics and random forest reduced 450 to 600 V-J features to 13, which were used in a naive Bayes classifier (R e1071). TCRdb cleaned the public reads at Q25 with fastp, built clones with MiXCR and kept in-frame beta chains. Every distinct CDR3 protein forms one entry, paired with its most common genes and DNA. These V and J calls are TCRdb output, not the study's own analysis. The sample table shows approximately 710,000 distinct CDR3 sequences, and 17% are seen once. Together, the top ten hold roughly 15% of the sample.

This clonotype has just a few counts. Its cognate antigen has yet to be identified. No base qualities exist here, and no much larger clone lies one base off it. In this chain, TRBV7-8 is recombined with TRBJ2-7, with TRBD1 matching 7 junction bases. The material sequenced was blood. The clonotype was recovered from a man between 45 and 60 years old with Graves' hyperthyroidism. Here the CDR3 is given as CASSSTITPGQFLEQYF. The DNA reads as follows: TGTGCCAGCAGCTCCACAATTACACCGGGACAGTTCCTCGAGCAGTACTTC.